The sequence of this T cell receptor (beta chain) was determined in a study of vaccination effects on CD4 cells after COVID-19. The study's findings and limits: Late in the post-vaccination period, infection-induced and vaccine-induced clones underwent marked clonal contraction.

Antigen-specific CD4+ T cells were expanded with viral peptide pools in the ViraFEST assay before sequencing. CD4+ T cell isolation took place after about 11 days of culture. According to the study, vaccine recipients showed no prior SARS-CoV-2 infection and negative nucleocapsid antibodies. Cultures of fewer than 2.5 million PBMC per well contained approximately 9.6 IU/ml IL-2 plus 10 ug/ml peptides. The method was immunoSEQ multiplex PCR; TCRdb's version includes in-frame clones alone and lacks a portion of them. The sample has roughly 52,000 clones, more than 60% seen once. This CDR3 has 13 amino acids. Points on this clone: As yet, its antigen is unknown.

The sequencing used CD4+ T cells from PBMCs cultured with SARS-CoV-2 spike peptides, collected before COVID-19 vaccination. The TCR sequence derives from a human donor who received a COVID-19 vaccine. The chain has TRBV21-1 and TRBJ2-7; the D call in the table, TRBD2, was not verified against the DNA. TRBV21-1 is marked as a pseudogene. The CDR3 protein is CASSKLWRAEQYF. DNA of the CDR3: TGTGCCAGCAGCAAATTATGGAGGGCCGAGCAGTACTTC.